The next 20 T cell receptor beta chains were all read from a single sample in a study of CD8+ T cells in alopecia areata. Cells pooled from cutaneous lymph nodes were sorted on CD4, CD8alpha, NKG2D, NKG2ACE and other markers. RNA extraction was followed by reverse transcription into cDNA, which acted as the sequencing template. Clones were sequenced by immunoSEQ multiplex PCR, and TCRdb holds only the in-frame ones, with some missing. This sample has 250,000 or so clones, each found more than once. The sample consisted of CD4+ T cells sorted from a lymph node. Source of these receptors: a C3H/HeJ mouse with alopecia areata. MHC haplotype here: H2-k.

The table lists this clone with a few counts. Germline and genes: mouse. The CDR3 goes on 4 residues after the read ends, and that part is filled in from the germline J gene. The chain is built from TRBV13-1 and TRBJ2-1, with 7 nucleotides matching TRBD1. The V segment lost 0 bases and the J segment 6 bases; nucleotides outside the gene matches: 3. CDR3 length: 14 residues. Per the germline V gene, CDR1 is NSHNY and CDR2 is SYGAGN. The covered CDR3 bases are TGTGCCAGCAGTGATGAAGGGACAGTTGCT. This translates into CASSDEGTVA. The entire CDR3 protein is CASSDEGTVAEQFF.

In this sample, this clone turned up a few times. Germline and genes here are mouse. Sequencing ends 4 residues short of the CDR3 end; the germline J gene provides the rest. Other nucleotide sequences from this sample produce the same CDR3. The chain uses TRBV19 and TRBJ1-2; 9 bases are shared with TRBD1. The CDR3 spans 15 residues. The germline CDR1 and CDR2 sequences are FNHDT and SITEND (reference sequence). With V trimmed by 4 bases and J by 0 bases, 4 bases remained unmatched. CDR3: CASSRDRAANSDYTF. The covered CDR3 bases are TGTGCCAGCAGTCGGGACAGGGCTGCAAACTCC.

Turning to this clone: The listed genes are named as in mouse. The read ends 4 residues before the CDR3 terminus; that terminus is restored from the germline J gene. This chain links TRBV5 with TRBJ2-5; 9 bases align to TRBD2. The CDR3 consists of 14 residues. In germline, CDR1 is LGHNA, CDR2 YNLKQL (reference sequence). Partial CDR3 DNA: TGTGCCAGCAGCCAAGACGACTGGGGGGAC. As protein: CASSQDDWGD. The complete CDR3 reads CASSQDDWGDTQYF.

In its sample, this clone was seen a few times. Gene names denote mouse genes. The read stops 4 residues short of the end of the CDR3; the missing end is completed from the germline J gene. The sample has other DNA sequences that encode this CDR3 too. The chain is built from TRBV1 and TRBJ1-2, with TRBD1 as a possible D gene (5 bases). V was cut by 0 bases and J by 0 bases, with 11 bases left in between. This CDR3 region has 16 residues. Looked up from germline, CDR1 is NSQYPW and CDR2 is LRSPGD (reference sequence). The covered CDR3 bases are TGCACCTGCAGTGCAGATAGGCAGGGAGCAAACTCC. The encoded protein is CTCSADRQGANS. The whole CDR3 protein reads CTCSADRQGANSDYTF.

As regards this clone: Gene names refer to mouse genes. The read gets to within 4 residues of the CDR3 end, and the germline J gene fills in the rest. The genes are TRBV1 and TRBJ1-1; TRBD1 matches 8 bases. Germline-derived CDR1 and CDR2 are NSQYPW and LRSPGD (reference sequence). This CDR3 comprises 13 residues. Losses at the gene ends were 4 bases for V and 3 bases for J; bases not matched to a gene: 1. CDR3 loop: CTCSGQGYTEVFF. The DNA read from the CDR3 is TGCACCTGCAGTGGACAGGGGTACACA.

This clone has more than one count but fewer than ten. The gene names given are mouse names. The CDR3 goes on 4 residues after the read ends, and that part is filled in from the germline J gene. The same CDR3 also results from other DNA sequences found in this sample. The chain uses TRBV13-1 and TRBJ2-7; TRBD1 agrees at 8 bases. The length of the CDR3 is 14 residues. CDR1 is NSHNY and CDR2 is SYGAGN in the germline V gene. CDR3 DNA, as far as it was read: TGTGCCAGCAGTGATACCGGACAGGGATAT. Amino acids: CASSDTGQGY. The complete CDR3 sequence is CASSDTGQGYEQYF.

Worth noting for this clone: Mouse gene names apply. The read terminates 4 residues ahead of where the CDR3 ends, so the germline J gene completes it. The chain carries TRBV5 and TRBJ2-2, with 8 bases fitting TRBD2. J was trimmed by 3 bases and V by 2 bases; bases with no gene match: 8. The CDR3 loop spans 17 amino acids. CDR1 is LGHNA, CDR2 YNLKQL, per germline (reference sequence). CDR3 DNA (partial): TGTGCCAGCAGCCAACCCCCTGGGGGGCGAGACACCGGG. Encoded protein: CASSQPPGGRDTG. The full CDR3 is CASSQPPGGRDTGQLYF.

This clone was found a few times. Gene names denote mouse genes. The DNA ends 4 residues before the CDR3 does, and the rest of the CDR3 is filled in from the germline J gene. J is TRBJ1-1 and V is TRBV19; 10 bases fit TRBD1. V was clipped by 2 bases and J by 4 bases; unmatched bases: 5. The CDR3 contains 15 residues. The V gene's germline CDR1 is FNHDT and CDR2 SITEND (reference sequence). Incomplete CDR3 DNA: TGTGCCAGCAGTATTACCGGGACAGGGGTCACA. Its translation is CASSITGTGVT. The whole CDR3 sequence is CASSITGTGVTEVFF.

Details on this clone: Germline and genes here are mouse. The missing CDR3 end, 4 residues past where the read stops, is filled in from the germline J gene. This chain uses TRBV13-3 with TRBJ1-1; tentative D call: TRBD1 (5 bases). CDR1 and CDR2 (germline): NNHDY, SYVADS. Deletions cut 2 bases from V and 3 bases from J, with 8 bases between. The CDR3 has 13 amino acids. The covered CDR3 bases are TGTGCCAGCAGTGAAATCAGGGACACA. Translating it yields CASSEIRDT. In full, the CDR3 reads CASSEIRDTEVFF.

As regards this clone: Here the gene names and germline are mouse. Coverage ceases 4 residues before the CDR3 finishes, and the germline J gene fills in the end. V is TRBV19 and J is TRBJ1-2; the match to TRBD1 covers 9 bases. The germline CDR1 and CDR2 sequences are FNHDT and SITEND (reference sequence). This CDR3 has 14 residues. V gave up 5 bases and J gave up 3 bases; unmatched junction bases: 5. The CDR3 protein is CASRNRGQDSDYTF. CDR3 DNA (partial): TGTGCCAGCAGAAACAGGGGGCAGGACTCC.

In the case of this clone: Any gene name here is a mouse gene name. The CDR3 is cut off 4 residues early in the read; its end comes from the germline J gene. The chain employs TRBV31 and TRBJ1-1; 11 bases match TRBD1. The germline V gene has CDR1 GKSSPN and CDR2 SITVG. The CDR3 is made up of 14 amino acids. The CDR3: CAWSLGQGATEVFF. The sequenced CDR3 bases are TGTGCCTGGAGTCTAGGACAGGGGGCTACA. Full variable domain (rest looked up from reference TRBV31 and TRBJ1-1): AQTIHQWPVAEIKAVGSPLSLGCTIKGKSSPNLYWYWQATGGTLQQLFYSITVGQVESVVQLNLSASRPKDDQFILSTEKLLLSHSGFYLCAWSLGQGATEVFFGKGTRLTVV.

This clone has more than one count but fewer than ten. Germline and genes: mouse. The DNA ends 4 residues before the CDR3 does, and the rest of the CDR3 is filled in from the germline J gene. V is TRBV13-2 and J is TRBJ2-5; TRBD2 matches 9 bases. The CDR3 extends over 14 amino acids. With 5 bases clipped from V and 0 bases from J, the junction kept 1 base outside the gene matches. The V gene's germline CDR1 is NNHNN and CDR2 SYGAGS (reference sequence). CDR3 protein: CASGLGGNQDTQYF. The CDR3 DNA, read in part, is TGTGCCAGCGGACTGGGGGGTAACCAAGAC.

This clone was counted between two and nine times. Genes here carry mouse names. The covered CDR3 bases are TGTGCCAGCAGTAGACAGAGAAAAGAC. Residues: CASSRQRKD. In full, the CDR3 reads CASSRQRKDTQYF. The chain has TRBV19 and TRBJ2-5; TRBD1 is a possible D gene (5 bases). From the germline J gene comes the end of the CDR3, since the read stops 4 residues before it. This CDR3 spans 13 amino acids. Germline lookup yields CDR1 FNHDT and CDR2 SITEND (reference sequence).

Ten or more counts support this clone. Mouse gene names and germline throughout. The read stops 4 residues short of the end of the CDR3; the missing end is completed from the germline J gene. The chain uses TRBV13-1 and TRBJ1-2; a possible D gene is TRBD1 (6 bases). This CDR3 region has 12 residues. Germline values: CDR1 NSHNY, CDR2 SYGAGN. CDR3 DNA (partial): TGTGCCAGCAGTGACCCAGGGGTC. Translated: CASSDPGV. The CDR3, in full, reads CASSDPGVDYTF.

This clone occurred a few times. Mouse names are used for the genes. Read data end 4 residues before the CDR3 end; the end is taken from the germline J gene. In the same sample, other DNA sequences code for this CDR3. V and J are TRBV13-2 and TRBJ2-3; TRBD2 matches at 11 bases. V trimming: 5 bases; J trimming: 3 bases; junction bases outside the gene matches: 5. The CDR3 runs 15 residues. Germline assignment: CDR1 NNHNN and CDR2 SYGAGS (reference sequence). Here the CDR3 reads CASGTGGARAETLYF. Partial CDR3 DNA: TGTGCCAGCGGAACTGGGGGGGCGCGCGCAGAA.

For this clone: Each gene name is a mouse one. The read is 4 residues too short to cover the CDR3 end, so that end is filled in from the germline J gene. The chain recombines TRBV19 with TRBJ2-5; D gene unclear. This CDR3 spans 13 amino acids. Trimming shortened V by 5 bases and J by 0 bases, and 7 bases separated the two germline ends. Germline values: CDR1 FNHDT, CDR2 SITEND (reference sequence). The CDR3: CASRRVNQDTQYF. CDR3 DNA (partial): TGTGCCAGCAGAAGGGTTAACCAAGAC.

This clone was picked up a small number of times. All gene names here are mouse names. Read coverage stops 4 residues before the CDR3 terminus; the germline J gene supplies the remainder. The V and J genes are TRBV31 and TRBJ1-2; 7 bases fit TRBD1. The V gene's germline CDR1 is GKSSPN and CDR2 SITVG. With 0 bases clipped from V and 4 bases from J, the junction kept 2 bases outside the gene matches. This CDR3 is 13 amino acids long. Partial CDR3 DNA: TGTGCCTGGAGTCTGAGGGGGCTCTCC. Its protein is CAWSLRGLS. The complete CDR3 reads CAWSLRGLSDYTF.

This clone has only a few counts. Each gene name is a mouse one. The read gets to within 4 residues of the CDR3 end, and the germline J gene fills in the rest. The chain uses TRBV31 and TRBJ1-1, with 7 bases that match TRBD1. This CDR3 spans 13 amino acids. CDR1 GKSSPN and CDR2 SITVG come from the germline V gene. The J segment lost 4 bases and the V segment lost 1 base, leaving 3 bases of the junction unmatched. CDR3 bases read: TGTGCCTGGAGTCCCGGGACAGCCACA. This translates into CAWSPGTAT. The complete CDR3 protein is CAWSPGTATEVFF.

This clone was seen more than once but under ten times. Germline and genes here are mouse. The CDR3 is cut off 4 residues early in the read; its end comes from the germline J gene. This chain links TRBV14 with TRBJ2-5; 10 bases are a match to TRBD2. The CDR3 covers 14 residues. Germline CDR1 and CDR2: SGHDT and FRDEAV. The sequenced CDR3 bases are TGTGCCAGCAGCCTCTGGGGGGGCGCCGAC. This translates into CASSLWGGAD. The whole CDR3 sequence is CASSLWGGADTQYF.

This clone was seen a few times. Genes and germline are mouse. The read terminates 4 residues ahead of where the CDR3 ends, so the germline J gene completes it. This same CDR3 is encoded by further DNA sequences in the sample. The chain couples TRBV13-1 to TRBJ2-7, with 13 bases fitting TRBD2. Germline CDR1 NSHNY, CDR2 SYGAGN. This CDR3 spans 14 amino acids. The sequenced CDR3 bases are TGTGCCAGCAGTGGGACTGGGGGGGCATAT. Its protein product is CASSGTGGAY. The entire CDR3 protein is CASSGTGGAYEQYF.